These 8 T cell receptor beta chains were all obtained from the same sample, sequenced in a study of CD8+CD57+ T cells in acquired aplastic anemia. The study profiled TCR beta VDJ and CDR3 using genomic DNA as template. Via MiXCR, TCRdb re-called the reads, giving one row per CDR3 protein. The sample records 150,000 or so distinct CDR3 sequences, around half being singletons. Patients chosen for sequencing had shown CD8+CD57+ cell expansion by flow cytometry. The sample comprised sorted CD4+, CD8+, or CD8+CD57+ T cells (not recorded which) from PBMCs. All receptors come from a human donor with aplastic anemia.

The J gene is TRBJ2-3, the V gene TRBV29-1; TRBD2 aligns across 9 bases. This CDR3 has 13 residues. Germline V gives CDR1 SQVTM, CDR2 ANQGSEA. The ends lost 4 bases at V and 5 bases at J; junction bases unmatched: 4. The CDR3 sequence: CSVVPAGGDTQYF. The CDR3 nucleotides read TGCAGCGTTGTTCCAGCGGGAGGAGATACGCAGTATTTT.

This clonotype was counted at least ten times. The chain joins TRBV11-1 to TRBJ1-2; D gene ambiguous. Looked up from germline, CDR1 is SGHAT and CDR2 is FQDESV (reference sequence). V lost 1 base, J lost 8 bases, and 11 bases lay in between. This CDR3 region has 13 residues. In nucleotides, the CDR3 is TGTGCCAGCAGCTTAGGGCCAGTCGGCGGCTACACCTTC. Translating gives CASSLGPVGGYTF.

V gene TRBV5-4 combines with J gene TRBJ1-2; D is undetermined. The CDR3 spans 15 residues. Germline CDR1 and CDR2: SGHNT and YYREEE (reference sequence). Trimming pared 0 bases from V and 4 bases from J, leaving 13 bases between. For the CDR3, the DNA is TGTGCCAGCAGCTTGGAAGGGTCTACCATCTATGGCTACACCTTC. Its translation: CASSLEGSTIYGYTF.

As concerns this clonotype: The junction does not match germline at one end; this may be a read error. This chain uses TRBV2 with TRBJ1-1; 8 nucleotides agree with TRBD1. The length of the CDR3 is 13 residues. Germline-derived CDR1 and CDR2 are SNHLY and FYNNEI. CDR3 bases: TGTGCCAGCGGACAGGGTTTGAAGACTGAAGCTTCCTTT. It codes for CASGQGLKTEASF.

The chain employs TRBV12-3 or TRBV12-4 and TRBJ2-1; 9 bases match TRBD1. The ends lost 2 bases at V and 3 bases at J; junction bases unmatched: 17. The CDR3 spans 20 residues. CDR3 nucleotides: TGTGCCAGCAGTTTACCCAAGCGGGACAGGGCTAAGGGGAGCTACAATGAGCAGTTCTTC. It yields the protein CASSLPKRDRAKGSYNEQFF.

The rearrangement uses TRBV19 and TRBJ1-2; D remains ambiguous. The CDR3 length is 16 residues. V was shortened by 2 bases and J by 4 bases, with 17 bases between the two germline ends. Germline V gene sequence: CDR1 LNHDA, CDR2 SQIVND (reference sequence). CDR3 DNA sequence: TGTGCCAGTAGTATATGGGAGAGTGAGGTTCGCTATGGCTACACCTTC. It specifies CASSIWESEVRYGYTF.

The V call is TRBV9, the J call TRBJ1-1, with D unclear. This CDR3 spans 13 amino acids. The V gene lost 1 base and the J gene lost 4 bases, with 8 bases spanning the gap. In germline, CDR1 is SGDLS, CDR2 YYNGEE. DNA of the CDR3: TGTGCCAGCAGCGTAAGTGGCGGCACTGAAGCTTTCTTT. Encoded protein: CASSVSGGTEAFF.

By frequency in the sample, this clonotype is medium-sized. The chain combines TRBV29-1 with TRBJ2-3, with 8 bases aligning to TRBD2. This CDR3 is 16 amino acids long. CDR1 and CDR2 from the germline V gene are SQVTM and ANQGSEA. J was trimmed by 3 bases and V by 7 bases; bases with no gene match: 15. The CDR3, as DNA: TGCAGCGCCCTAGGGCTAGCGGGCCAGAAGACAGATACGCAGTATTTT. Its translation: CSALGLAGQKTDTQYF.